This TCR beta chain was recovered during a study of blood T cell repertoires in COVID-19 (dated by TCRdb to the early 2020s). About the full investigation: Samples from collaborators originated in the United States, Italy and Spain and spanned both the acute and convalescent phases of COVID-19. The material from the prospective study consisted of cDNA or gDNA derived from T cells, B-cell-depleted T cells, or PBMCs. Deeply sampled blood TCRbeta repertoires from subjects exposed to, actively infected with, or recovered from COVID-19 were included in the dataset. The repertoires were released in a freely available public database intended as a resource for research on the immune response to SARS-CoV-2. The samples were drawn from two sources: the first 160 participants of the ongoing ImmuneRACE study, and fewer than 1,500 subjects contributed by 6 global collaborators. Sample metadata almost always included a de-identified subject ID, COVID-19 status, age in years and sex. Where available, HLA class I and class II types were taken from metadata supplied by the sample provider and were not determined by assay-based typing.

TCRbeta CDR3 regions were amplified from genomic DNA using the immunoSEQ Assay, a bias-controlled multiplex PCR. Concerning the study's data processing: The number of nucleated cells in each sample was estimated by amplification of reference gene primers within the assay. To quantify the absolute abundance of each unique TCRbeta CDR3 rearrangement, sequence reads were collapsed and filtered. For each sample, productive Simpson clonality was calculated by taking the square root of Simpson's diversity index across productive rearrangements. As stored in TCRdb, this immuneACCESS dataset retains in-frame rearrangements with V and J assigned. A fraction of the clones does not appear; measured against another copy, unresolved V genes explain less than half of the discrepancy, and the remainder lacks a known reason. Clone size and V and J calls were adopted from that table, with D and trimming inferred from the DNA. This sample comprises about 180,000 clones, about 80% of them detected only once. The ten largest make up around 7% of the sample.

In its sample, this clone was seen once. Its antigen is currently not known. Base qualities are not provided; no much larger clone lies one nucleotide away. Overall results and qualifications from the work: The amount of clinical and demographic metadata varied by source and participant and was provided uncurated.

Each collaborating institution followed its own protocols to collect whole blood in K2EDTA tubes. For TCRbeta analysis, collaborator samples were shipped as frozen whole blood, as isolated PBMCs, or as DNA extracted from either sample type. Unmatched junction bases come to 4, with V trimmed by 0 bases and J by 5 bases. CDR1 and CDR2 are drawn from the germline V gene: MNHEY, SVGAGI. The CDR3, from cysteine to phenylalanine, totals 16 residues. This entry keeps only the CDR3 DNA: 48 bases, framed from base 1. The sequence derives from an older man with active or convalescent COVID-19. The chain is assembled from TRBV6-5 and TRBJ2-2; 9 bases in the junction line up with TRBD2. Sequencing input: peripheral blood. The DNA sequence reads TGTGCCAGCAGTTACTCTGGCGGGAGGGGAACCGGGGAGCTGTTTTTT. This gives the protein CASSYSGGRGTGELFF.